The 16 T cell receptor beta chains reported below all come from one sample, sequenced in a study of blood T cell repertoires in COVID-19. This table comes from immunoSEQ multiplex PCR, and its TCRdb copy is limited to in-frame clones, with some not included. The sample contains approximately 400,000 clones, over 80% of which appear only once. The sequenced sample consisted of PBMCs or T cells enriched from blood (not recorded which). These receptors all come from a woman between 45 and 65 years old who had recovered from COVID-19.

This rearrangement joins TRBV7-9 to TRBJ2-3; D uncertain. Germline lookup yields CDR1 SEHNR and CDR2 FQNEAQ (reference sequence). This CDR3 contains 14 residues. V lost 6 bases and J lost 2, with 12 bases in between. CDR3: CASSVSGPTDTQYF. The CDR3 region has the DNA TGTGCCAGCAGTGTATCGGGTCCCACAGATACGCAGTATTTT.

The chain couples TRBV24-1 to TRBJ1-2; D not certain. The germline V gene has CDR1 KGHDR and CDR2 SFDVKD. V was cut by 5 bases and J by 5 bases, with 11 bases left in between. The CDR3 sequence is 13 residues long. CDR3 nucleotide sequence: TGTGCCACCAGTGGAGAGCAGCGTTATGGCTACACCTTC. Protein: CATSGEQRYGYTF.

DNA of the CDR3: TGTGCCAGCAGCCCCTCCGGGACTCAGAGCTCCTACGAGCAGTACTTC. Translation: CASSPSGTQSSYEQYF. V is TRBV11-3 and J is TRBJ2-7; D may be TRBD2 (6 bases). CDR3 length: 16 amino acids. V was pared by 5 bases and J by 0 bases, with 17 bases between. The germline V gene encodes CDR1 SGHNT and CDR2 YENEEA.

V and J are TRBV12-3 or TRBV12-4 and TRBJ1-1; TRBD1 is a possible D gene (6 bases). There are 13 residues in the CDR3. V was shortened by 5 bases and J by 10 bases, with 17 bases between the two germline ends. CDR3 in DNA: TGTGCCAGCAGTCCCGGACAGAAAAGAGGAGCTTTCTTT. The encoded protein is CASSPGQKRGAFF.

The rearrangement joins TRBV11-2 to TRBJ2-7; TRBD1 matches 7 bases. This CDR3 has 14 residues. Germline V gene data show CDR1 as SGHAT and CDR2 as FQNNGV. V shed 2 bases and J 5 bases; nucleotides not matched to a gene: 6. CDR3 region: CASSLFQGDDEQYF. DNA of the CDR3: TGTGCCAGCAGCTTATTTCAGGGGGACGACGAGCAGTACTTC.

In DNA, the CDR3 is TGTGCCAGCAGGAGCGGACAGCGAATGTATGGCTACACCTTC. This encodes CASRSGQRMYGYTF. The chain links TRBV2 to TRBJ1-2, with a possible D match to TRBD1 (6 bases). The V gene lost 6 bases and the J gene lost 5 bases, with 16 bases spanning the gap. The length of the CDR3 is 14 residues. The germline gives CDR1 SNHLY, CDR2 FYNNEI.

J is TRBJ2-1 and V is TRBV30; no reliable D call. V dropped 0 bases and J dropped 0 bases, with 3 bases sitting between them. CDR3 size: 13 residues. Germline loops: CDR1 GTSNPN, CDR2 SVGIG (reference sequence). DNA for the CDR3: TGTGCCTGGAGTGTCGGCTCCTACAATGAGCAGTTCTTC. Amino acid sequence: CAWSVGSYNEQFF.

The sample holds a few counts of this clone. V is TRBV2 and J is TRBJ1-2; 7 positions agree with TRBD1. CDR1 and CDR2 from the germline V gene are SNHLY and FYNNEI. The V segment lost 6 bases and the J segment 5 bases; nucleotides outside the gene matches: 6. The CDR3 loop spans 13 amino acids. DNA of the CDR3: TGTGCCAGCAGCATAGACAGGGAGTATGGCTACACCTTC. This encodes CASSIDREYGYTF.

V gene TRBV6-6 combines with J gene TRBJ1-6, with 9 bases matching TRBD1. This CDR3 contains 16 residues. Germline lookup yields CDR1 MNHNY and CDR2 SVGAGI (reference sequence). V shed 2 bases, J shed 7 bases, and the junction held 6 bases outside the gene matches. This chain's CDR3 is CASSYGKTGGNSPLHF. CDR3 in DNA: TGTGCCAGCAGTTACGGGAAGACAGGGGGGAATTCACCCCTCCACTTT.

The CDR3 DNA follows: TGCAGCGCTGGACAGACAATGAACACTGAAGCTTTCTTT. Its protein product is CSAGQTMNTEAFF. The rearrangement links TRBV29-1 to TRBJ1-1; perhaps TRBD1 as D (6 bases). CDR3 size: 13 residues. V lost 7 bases and J lost 0, with 12 bases in between. Looked up from germline, CDR1 is SQVTM and CDR2 is ANQGSEA.

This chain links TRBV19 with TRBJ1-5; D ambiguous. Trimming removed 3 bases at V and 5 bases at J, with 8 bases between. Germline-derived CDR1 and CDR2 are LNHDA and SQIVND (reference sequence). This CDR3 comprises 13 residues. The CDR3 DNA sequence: TGTGCCAGTAGTATTGGGAGGGATCAGCCCCAGCATTTT. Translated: CASSIGRDQPQHF.

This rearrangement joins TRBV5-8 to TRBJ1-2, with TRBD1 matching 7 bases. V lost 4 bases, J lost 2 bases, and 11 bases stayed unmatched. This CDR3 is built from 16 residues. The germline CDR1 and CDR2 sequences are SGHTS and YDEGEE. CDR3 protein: CASSGKGQRTNYGYTF. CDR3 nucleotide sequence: TGTGCCAGCAGCGGGAAGGGACAGCGGACGAACTATGGCTACACCTTC.

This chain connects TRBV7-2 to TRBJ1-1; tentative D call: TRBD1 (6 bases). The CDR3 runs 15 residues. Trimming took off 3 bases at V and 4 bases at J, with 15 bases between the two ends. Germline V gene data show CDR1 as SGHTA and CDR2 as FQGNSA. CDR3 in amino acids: CASSFERGIGTEAFF. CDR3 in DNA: TGTGCCAGCAGCTTCGAGAGGGGGATCGGCACTGAAGCTTTCTTT.

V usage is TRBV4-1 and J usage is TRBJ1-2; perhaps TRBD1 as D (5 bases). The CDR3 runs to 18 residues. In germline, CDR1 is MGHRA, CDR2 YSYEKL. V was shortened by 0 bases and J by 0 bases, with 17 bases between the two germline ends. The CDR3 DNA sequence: TGCGCCAGCAGCCAAGATGGGCAGGGAGGTTGGCCTAACTATGGCTACACCTTC. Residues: CASSQDGQGGWPNYGYTF.

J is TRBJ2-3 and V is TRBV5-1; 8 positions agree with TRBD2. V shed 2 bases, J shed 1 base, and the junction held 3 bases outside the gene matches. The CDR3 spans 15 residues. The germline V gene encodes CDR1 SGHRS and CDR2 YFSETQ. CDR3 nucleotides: TGCGCCAGCAGCTTTGACGGGAGGGGCACAGATACGCAGTATTTT. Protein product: CASSFDGRGTDTQYF.

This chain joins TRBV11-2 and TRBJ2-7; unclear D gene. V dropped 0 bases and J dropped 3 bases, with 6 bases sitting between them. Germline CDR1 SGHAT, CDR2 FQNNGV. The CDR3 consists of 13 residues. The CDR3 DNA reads TGTGCCAGCAGCTTAGACCCGTTCTACGAGCAGTACTTC. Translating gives CASSLDPFYEQYF.